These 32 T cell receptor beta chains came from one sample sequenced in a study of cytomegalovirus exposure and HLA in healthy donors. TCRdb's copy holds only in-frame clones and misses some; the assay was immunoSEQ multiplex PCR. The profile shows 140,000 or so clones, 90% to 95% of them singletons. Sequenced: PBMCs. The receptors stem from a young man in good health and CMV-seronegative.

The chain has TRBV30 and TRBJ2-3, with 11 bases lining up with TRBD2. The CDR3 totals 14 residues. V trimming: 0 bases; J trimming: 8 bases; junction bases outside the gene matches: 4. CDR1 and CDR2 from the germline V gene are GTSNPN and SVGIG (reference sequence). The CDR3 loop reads CAWSVVAGGVTQYF. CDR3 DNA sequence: TGTGCCTGGAGTGTGGTAGCGGGAGGGGTTACGCAGTATTTT. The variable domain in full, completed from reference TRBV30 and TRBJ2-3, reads SQTIHQWPATLVQPVGSPLSLECTVEGTSNPNLYWYRQAAGRGLQLLFYSVGIGQISSEVPQNLSASRPQDRQFILSSKKLLLSDSGFYLCAWSVVAGGVTQYFGPGTRLTVL.

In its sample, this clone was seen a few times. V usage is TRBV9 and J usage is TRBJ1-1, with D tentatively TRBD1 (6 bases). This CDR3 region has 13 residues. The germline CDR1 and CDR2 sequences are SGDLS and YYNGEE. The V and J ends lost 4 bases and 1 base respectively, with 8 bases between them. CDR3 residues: CASSTGQNTEAFF. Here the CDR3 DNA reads TGTGCCAGCAGCACGGGACAGAACACTGAAGCTTTCTTT. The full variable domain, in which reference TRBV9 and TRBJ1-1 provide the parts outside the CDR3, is DSGVTQTPKHLITATGQRVTLRCSPRSGDLSVYWYQQSLDQGLQFLIQYYNGEERAKGNILERFSAQQFPDLHSELNLSSLELGDSALYFCASSTGQNTEAFFGQGTRLTVV.

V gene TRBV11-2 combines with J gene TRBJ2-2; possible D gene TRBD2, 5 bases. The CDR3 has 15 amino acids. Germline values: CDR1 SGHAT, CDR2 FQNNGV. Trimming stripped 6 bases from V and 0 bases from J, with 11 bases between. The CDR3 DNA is TGTGCCAGCAGAAGGGCGGGCGCGAACACCGGGGAGCTGTTTTTT. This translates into CASRRAGANTGELFF. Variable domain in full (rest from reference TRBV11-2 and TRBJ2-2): EAGVAQSPRYKIIEKRQSVAFWCNPISGHATLYWYQQILGQGPKLLIQFQNNGVVDDSQLPKDRFSAERLKGVDSTLKIQPAKLEDSAVYLCASRRAGANTGELFFGEGSRLTVL.

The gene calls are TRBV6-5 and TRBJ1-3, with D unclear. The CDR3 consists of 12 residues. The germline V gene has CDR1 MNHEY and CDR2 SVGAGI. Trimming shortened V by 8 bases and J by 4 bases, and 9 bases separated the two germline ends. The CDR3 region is CASYQNGNTIYF. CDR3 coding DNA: TGTGCCAGCTACCAGAACGGAAACACCATATATTTT.

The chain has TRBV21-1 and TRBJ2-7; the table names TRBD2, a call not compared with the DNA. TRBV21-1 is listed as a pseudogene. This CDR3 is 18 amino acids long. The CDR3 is CASIENIGGGKTDYEQYV. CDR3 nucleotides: TGTGCCAGCATCGAAAACATCGGGGGTGGCAAGACTGACTACGAGCAGTACGTC.

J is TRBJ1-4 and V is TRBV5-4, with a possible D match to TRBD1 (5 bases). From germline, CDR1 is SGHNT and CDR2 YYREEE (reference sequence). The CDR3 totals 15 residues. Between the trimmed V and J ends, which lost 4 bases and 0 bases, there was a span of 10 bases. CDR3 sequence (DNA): TGTGCCAGCAGCCCGCGGGGGGCAACTAATGAAAAACTGTTTTTT. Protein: CASSPRGATNEKLFF.

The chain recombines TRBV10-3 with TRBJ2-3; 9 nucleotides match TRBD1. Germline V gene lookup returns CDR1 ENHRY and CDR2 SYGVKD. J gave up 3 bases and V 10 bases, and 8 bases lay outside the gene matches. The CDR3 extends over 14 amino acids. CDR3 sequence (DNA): TGTGCCACCGGGACAGGGCTTAGTACAGATACGCAGTATTTT. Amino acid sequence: CATGTGLSTDTQYF.

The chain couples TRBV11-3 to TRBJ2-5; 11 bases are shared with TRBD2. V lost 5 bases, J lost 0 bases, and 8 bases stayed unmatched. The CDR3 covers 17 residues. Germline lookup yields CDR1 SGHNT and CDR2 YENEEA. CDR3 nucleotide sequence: TGTGCCAGCAGCCCCACGCTAGCGGGAGGCTACCAAGAGACCCAGTACTTC. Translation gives CASSPTLAGGYQETQYF.

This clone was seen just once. CDR3 sequence reads: CASSLDQDTQYF. The CDR3 DNA is TGTGCCAGCAGCTTAGATCAGGATACGCAGTATTTT. The rearrangement joins TRBV11-3 to TRBJ2-3; D not resolved. The V end lost 0 bases, the J end lost 6 bases, and 4 bases lay between the germline ends. Germline CDR1 reads SGHNT; CDR2 reads YENEEA. There are 12 residues in the CDR3.

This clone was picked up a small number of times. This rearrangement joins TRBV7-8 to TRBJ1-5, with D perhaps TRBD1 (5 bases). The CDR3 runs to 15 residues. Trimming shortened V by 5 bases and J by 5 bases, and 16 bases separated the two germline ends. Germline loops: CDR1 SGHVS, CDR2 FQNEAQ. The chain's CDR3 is CASSVYRSPDQPQHF. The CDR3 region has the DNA TGTGCCAGCAGCGTTTACAGGAGTCCAGATCAGCCCCAGCATTTT.

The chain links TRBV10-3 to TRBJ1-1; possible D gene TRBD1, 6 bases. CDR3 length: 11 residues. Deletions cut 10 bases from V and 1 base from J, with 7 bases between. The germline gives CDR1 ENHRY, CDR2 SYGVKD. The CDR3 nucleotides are TGTGCCACGACAGGGAACACTGAAGCTTTCTTT. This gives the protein CATTGNTEAFF.

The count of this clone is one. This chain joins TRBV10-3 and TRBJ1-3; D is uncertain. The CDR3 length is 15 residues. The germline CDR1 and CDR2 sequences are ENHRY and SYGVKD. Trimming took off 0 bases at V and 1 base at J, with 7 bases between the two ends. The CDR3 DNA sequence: TGTGCCATCAGTGAGTCTGAGGGATCTGGAAACACCATATATTTT. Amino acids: CAISESEGSGNTIYF.

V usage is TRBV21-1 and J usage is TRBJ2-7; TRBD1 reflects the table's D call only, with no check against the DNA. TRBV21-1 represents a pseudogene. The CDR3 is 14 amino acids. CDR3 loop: CASSKRGPPYEQYF. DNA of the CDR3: TGTGCCAGCAGCAAAAGGGGCCCGCCCTACGAGCAGTACTTC.

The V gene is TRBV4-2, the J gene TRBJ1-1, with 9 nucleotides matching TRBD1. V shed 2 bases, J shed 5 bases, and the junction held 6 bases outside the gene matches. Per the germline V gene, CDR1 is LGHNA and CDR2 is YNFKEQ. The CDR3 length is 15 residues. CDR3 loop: CASSQRTGARTEAFF. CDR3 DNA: TGTGCCAGCAGCCAAAGGACAGGGGCAAGGACTGAAGCTTTCTTT.

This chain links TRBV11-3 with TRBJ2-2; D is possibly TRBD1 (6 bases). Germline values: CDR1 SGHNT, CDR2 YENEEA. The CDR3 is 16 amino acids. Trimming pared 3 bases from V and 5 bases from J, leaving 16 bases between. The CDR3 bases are TGTGCCAGCAGCTTTGGGATTGGGCAGGGGACCGGGGAGCTGTTTTTT. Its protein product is CASSFGIGQGTGELFF. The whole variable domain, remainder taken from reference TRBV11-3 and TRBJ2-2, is EAGVVQSPRYKIIEKKQPVAFWCNPISGHNTLYWYLQNLGQGPELLIRYENEEAVDDSQLPKDRFSAERLKGVDSTLKIQPAELGDSAVYLCASSFGIGQGTGELFFGEGSRLTVL.

The CDR3 DNA is TGCAGCGTTGCTTTGGACACCCGACCTAGCACAGATACGCAGTATTTT. Its protein product is CSVALDTRPSTDTQYF. The chain links TRBV29-1 to TRBJ2-3, with a tentative D call TRBD1 (5 bases). This CDR3 has 16 residues. Trimming removed 4 bases from V and 0 bases from J, with 17 bases in between. Germline CDR1 is SQVTM and CDR2 is ANQGSEA.

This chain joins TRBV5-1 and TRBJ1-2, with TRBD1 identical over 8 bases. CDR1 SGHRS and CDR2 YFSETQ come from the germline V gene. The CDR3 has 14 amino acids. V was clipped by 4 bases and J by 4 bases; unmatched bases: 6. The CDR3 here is CASSVTGGSYGYTF. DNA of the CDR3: TGCGCCAGCAGCGTCACAGGGGGTAGCTATGGCTACACCTTC.

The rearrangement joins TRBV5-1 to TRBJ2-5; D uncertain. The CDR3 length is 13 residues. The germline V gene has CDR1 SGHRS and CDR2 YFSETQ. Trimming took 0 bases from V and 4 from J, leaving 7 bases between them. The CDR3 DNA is TGCGCCAGCAGCTTGGCCAGGATAGAGACCCAGTACTTC. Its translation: CASSLARIETQYF.

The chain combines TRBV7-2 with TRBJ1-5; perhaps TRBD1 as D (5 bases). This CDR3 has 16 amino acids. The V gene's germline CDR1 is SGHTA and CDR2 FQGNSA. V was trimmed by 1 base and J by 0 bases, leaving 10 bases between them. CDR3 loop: CASSLGLGLSNQPQHF. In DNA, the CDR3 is TGTGCCAGCAGCTTAGGGTTGGGGCTTAGCAATCAGCCCCAGCATTTT.

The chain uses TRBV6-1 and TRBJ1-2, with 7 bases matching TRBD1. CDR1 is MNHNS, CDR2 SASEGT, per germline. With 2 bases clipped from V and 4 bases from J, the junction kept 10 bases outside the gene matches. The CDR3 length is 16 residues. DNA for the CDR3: TGTGCCAGCAGTGAAACAACCGGGACAGTTTTCTATGGCTACACCTTC. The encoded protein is CASSETTGTVFYGYTF.

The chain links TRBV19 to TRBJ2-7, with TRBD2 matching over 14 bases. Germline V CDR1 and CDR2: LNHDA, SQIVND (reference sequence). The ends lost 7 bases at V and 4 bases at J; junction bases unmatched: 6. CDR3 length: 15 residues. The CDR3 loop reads CASTGLAGGLYEQYF. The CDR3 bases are TGTGCCAGTACCGGACTAGCGGGGGGACTATACGAGCAGTACTTC.

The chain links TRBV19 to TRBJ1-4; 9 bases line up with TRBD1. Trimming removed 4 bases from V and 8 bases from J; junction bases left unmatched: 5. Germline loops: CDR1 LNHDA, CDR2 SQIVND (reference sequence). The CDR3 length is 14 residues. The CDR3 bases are TGTGCCAGTAGTAGTACAGGGGGCAGGGAAAAACTGTTTTTT. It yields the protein CASSSTGGREKLFF. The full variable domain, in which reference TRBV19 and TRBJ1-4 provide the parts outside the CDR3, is DGGITQSPKYLFRKEGQNVTLSCEQNLNHDAMYWYRQDPGQGLRLIYYSQIVNDFQKGDIAEGYSVSREKKESFPLTVTSAQKNPTAFYLCASSSTGGREKLFFGSGTQLSVL.

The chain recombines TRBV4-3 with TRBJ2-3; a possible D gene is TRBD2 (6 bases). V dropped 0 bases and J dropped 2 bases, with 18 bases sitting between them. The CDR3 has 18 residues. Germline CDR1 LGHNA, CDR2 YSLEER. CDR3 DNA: TGCGCCAGCAGCCAAGAGATGGGCGTGCCTAGCGCCACAGATACGCAGTATTTT. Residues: CASSQEMGVPSATDTQYF.

The CDR3 sequence: CASSPQLGYNEQFF. The CDR3 nucleotides read TGTGCCAGCAGCCCGCAACTAGGGTACAATGAGCAGTTCTTC. The J gene is TRBJ2-1, the V gene TRBV7-2; D perhaps matches TRBD2 (5 bases). This CDR3 is 14 amino acids long. In germline, CDR1 is SGHTA, CDR2 FQGNSA. Trimming shortened V by 5 bases and J by 4 bases, and 12 bases separated the two germline ends.

Here the CDR3 reads CAWSAQGGFLWTSGRYEQYV. As DNA, the CDR3 is TGTGCCTGGAGTGCCCAGGGAGGCTTTCTGTGGACTAGCGGGAGGTACGAGCAGTACGTC. The chain carries TRBV30 and TRBJ2-7; 14 bases agree with TRBD2. After removal of 1 base from V and 4 bases from J, the junction contained 18 bases not matched to a gene. The CDR3 runs to 20 residues. Germline values: CDR1 GTSNPN, CDR2 SVGIG (reference sequence).

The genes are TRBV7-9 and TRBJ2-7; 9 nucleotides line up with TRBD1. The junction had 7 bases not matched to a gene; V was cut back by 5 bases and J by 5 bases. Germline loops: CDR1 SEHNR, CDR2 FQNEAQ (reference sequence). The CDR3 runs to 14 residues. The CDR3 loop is CASSPDRGFNEQYV. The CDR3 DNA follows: TGTGCCAGCAGCCCGGACAGGGGATTTAACGAGCAGTACGTC.

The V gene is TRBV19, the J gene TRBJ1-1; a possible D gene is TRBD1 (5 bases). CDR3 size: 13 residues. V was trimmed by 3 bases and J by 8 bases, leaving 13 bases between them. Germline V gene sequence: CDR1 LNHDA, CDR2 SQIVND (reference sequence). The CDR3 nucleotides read TGTGCCAGTAGTATCGACAGCAAGACCGAAGCTTTCTTT. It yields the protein CASSIDSKTEAFF.

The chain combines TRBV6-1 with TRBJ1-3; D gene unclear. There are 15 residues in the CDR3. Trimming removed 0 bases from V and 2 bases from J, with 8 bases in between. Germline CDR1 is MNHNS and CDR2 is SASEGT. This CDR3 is CASSEAGVTGNTIYF. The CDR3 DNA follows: TGTGCCAGCAGTGAAGCCGGGGTGACTGGAAACACCATATATTTT.

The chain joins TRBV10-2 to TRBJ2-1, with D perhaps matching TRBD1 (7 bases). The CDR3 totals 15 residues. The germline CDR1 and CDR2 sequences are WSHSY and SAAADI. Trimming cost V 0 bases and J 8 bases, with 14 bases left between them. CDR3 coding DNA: TGCGCCAGCAGTGAGTCGGAGGGGGCCCTGGATGAGCAGTTCTTC. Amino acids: CASSESEGALDEQFF.

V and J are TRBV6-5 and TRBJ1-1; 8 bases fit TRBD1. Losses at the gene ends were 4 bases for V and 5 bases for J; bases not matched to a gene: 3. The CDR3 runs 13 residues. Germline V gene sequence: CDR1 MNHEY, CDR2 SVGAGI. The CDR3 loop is CASSFDRGTEAFF. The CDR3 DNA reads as TGTGCCAGCAGTTTTGACAGGGGAACTGAAGCTTTCTTT.

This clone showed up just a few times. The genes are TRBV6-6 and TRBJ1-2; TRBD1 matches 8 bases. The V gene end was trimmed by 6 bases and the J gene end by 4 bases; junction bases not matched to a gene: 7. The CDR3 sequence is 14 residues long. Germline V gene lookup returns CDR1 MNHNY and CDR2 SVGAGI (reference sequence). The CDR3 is CASRTGTGIYGYTF. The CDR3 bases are TGTGCCAGCAGAACCGGGACAGGAATCTATGGCTACACCTTC.

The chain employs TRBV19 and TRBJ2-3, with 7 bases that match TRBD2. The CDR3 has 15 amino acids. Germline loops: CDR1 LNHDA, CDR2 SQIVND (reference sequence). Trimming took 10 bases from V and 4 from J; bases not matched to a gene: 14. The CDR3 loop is CATSMGGGRADTQYF. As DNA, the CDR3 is TGTGCCACCTCCATGGGAGGCGGGAGAGCAGATACGCAGTATTTT.